The 12 T cell receptor beta chains below were found in one sample sequenced in a study of OX40 agonist ivuxolimab in advanced cancers. Only in-frame clones appear in the TCRdb table, and some are missing; sequencing was by immunoSEQ multiplex PCR. The data contain more than 60,000 clones, about 80% of them singletons. Source: CD4+ or CD8+ T cells sorted from blood, taken in a trial of the OX40 agonist ivuxolimab. Receptors originate from an adult with an advanced solid tumor such as melanoma, head and neck, liver or kidney cancer.

J is TRBJ2-5 and V is TRBV4-2; 8 nucleotides line up with TRBD2. The CDR3 has 18 amino acids. The germline CDR1 and CDR2 sequences are LGHNA and YNFKEQ. V shed 0 bases, J shed 5 bases, and the junction held 14 bases outside the gene matches. CDR3 DNA: TGTGCCAGCAGCCAAGAACTGGCGGGGGGACCAGGGTCGGAGACCCAGTACTTC. It specifies CASSQELAGGPGSETQYF.

This clone was seen once. The V call is TRBV28, the J call TRBJ2-3; no definite D call. CDR1 and CDR2 from the germline V gene are MDHEN and SYDVKM. The CDR3 is 12 amino acids. The ends were cut back, 5 bases at V and 2 bases at J, with 5 bases in the middle. CDR3: CASSRNTDTQYF. The CDR3 bases are TGTGCCAGCAGTAGAAACACAGATACGCAGTATTTT. The full variable domain, rest sourced from reference TRBV28 and TRBJ2-3, is DVKVTQSSRYLVKRTGEKVFLECVQDMDHENMFWYRQDPGLGLRLIYFSYDVKMKEKGDIPEGYSVSREKKERFSLILESASTNQTSMYLCASSRNTDTQYFGPGTRLTVL.

The chain combines TRBV5-8 with TRBJ2-3; D is ambiguous. This CDR3 is 12 amino acids long. CDR1 SGHTS and CDR2 YDEGEE come from the germline V gene. Deletions cut 0 bases from V and 9 bases from J, with 8 bases between. The CDR3, as DNA: TGTGCCAGCAGCTTGGACACTACAACGCAGTATTTT. Its translation is CASSLDTTTQYF.

The chain joins TRBV28 to TRBJ1-2, with D possibly TRBD1 on 6 matching bases. Germline V gives CDR1 MDHEN, CDR2 SYDVKM. V lost 6 bases and J lost 1, with 12 bases in between. The CDR3 loop spans 14 amino acids. The CDR3 reads CASSPGTLNYGYTF. The CDR3 DNA is TGTGCCAGCAGCCCCGGGACACTTAACTATGGCTACACCTTC.

The chain links TRBV7-3 to TRBJ1-1; no firm D call. V lost 5 bases and J lost 0, with 10 bases in between. Germline V gene sequence: CDR1 SGHTA, CDR2 FQGTGA. This CDR3 has 14 amino acids. DNA for the CDR3: TGTGCCAGCAGCCTCGCCGGCTTGAACACTGAAGCTTTCTTT. It encodes CASSLAGLNTEAFF.

This clone was recorded a few times. The chain is built from TRBV4-3 and TRBJ2-3, with D uncertain. The ends were cut back, 2 bases at V and 0 bases at J, with 18 bases in the middle. CDR3 length: 18 residues. Germline CDR1 reads LGHNA; CDR2 reads YSLEER. The CDR3, as DNA: TGCGCCAGCAGCCAATTTTGGCGGAAAGGATTTAGCACAGATACGCAGTATTTT. It specifies CASSQFWRKGFSTDTQYF.

The rearrangement uses TRBV6-6 and TRBJ2-1; D is uncertain. The V end lost 2 bases, the J end lost 1 base, and 6 bases lay between the germline ends. CDR1 is MNHNY, CDR2 SVGAGI, per germline (reference sequence). CDR3 length: 14 amino acids. The CDR3 DNA is TGTGCCAGCAGTTACGTCACTTCCTACAATGAGCAGTTCTTC. Encoded protein: CASSYVTSYNEQFF.

The rearrangement links TRBV15 to TRBJ2-7; no definite D call. The germline V gene encodes CDR1 LNHNV and CDR2 YYDKDF (reference sequence). This CDR3 spans 14 amino acids. The ends were cut back, 3 bases at V and 3 bases at J, with 12 bases in the middle. The CDR3 region is CATSRGYEDYEQYF. CDR3 nucleotides: TGTGCCACCAGCAGGGGGTATGAGGACTACGAGCAGTACTTC.

DNA for the CDR3: TGTGCGGCGCGGGGGGCCGGGAACACTGAAGCTTTCTTT. Residues: CAARGAGNTEAFF. This rearrangement joins TRBV2 to TRBJ1-1, with D perhaps matching TRBD1 (6 bases). Looked up from germline, CDR1 is SNHLY and CDR2 is FYNNEI. CDR3 length: 13 residues.

The chain links TRBV6-6 to TRBJ2-7, with a weak D call TRBD1 (6 bases). Per the germline V gene, CDR1 is MNHNY and CDR2 is SVGAGI (reference sequence). The CDR3 runs 16 residues. With 2 bases removed from V and 3 bases from J, the gap between germline ends came to 17 bases. CDR3 sequence: CASSYTRQEPGYEQYF. CDR3 DNA sequence: TGTGCCAGCAGTTACACAAGACAGGAACCGGGCTACGAGCAGTACTTC.

V is TRBV25-1 and J is TRBJ2-2, with TRBD1 matching over 10 bases. The trim removed 6 bases at V and 4 bases at J, leaving 2 bases unmatched. Germline-derived CDR1 and CDR2 are MGHDK and SYGVNS. The CDR3 is made up of 14 amino acids. Here the CDR3 DNA reads TGTGCCAGCAGCTGGACAGGGGGCACCGGGGAGCTGTTTTTT. Translating gives CASSWTGGTGELFF.

This sequence joins TRBV7-3 and TRBJ2-5; 7 nucleotides line up with TRBD1. Trimming cost V 5 bases and J 5 bases; bases outside gene matches: 11. The CDR3 sequence is 15 residues long. Germline V CDR1 and CDR2: SGHTA, FQGTGA. The CDR3: CASSPNRGTMETQYF. The DNA for the CDR3 is TGTGCCAGCAGCCCGAACAGGGGAACGATGGAGACCCAGTACTTC.